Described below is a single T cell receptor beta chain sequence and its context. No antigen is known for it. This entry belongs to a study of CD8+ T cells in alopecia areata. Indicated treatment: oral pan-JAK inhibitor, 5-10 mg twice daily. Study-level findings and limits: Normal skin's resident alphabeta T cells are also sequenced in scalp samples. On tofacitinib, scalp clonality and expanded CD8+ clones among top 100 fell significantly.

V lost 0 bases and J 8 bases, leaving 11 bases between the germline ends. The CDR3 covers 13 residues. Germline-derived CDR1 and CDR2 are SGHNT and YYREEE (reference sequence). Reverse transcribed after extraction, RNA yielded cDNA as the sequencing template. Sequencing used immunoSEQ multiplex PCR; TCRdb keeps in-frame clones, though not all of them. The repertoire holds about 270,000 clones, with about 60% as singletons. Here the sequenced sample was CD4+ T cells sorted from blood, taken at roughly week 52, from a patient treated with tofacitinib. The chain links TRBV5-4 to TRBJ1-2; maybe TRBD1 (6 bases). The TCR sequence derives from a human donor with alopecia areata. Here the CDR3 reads CASSLDRDDGYTF. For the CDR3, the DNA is TGTGCCAGCAGCTTGGACAGGGATGACGGCTACACCTTC.